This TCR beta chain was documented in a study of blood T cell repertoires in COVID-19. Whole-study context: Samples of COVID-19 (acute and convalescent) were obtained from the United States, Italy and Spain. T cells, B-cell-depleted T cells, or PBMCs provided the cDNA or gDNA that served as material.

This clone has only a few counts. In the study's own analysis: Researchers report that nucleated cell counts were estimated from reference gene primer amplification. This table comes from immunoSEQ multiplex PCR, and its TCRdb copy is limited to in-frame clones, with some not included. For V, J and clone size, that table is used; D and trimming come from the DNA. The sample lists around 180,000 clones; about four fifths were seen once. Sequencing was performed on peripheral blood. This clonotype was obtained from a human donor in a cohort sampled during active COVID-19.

CDR3 coding DNA: TGTGCCAGCAGTTTATTTGGGGCTGACACCTCTGGGGCCAACGTCCTGACTTTC. The encoded protein is CASSLFGADTSGANVLTF. The chain carries TRBV27 and TRBJ2-6; perhaps TRBD1 as D (5 bases). V lost 1 base and J 0 bases, leaving 13 bases between the germline ends. In germline, CDR1 is MNHEY, CDR2 SMNVEV (reference sequence). This CDR3 spans 18 amino acids.